These T cell receptor beta chains were read from a single sample in a study of response to subunit inactivated influenza vaccine. TCRdb redid the calling of the RT-PCR reads with MiXCR, one entry per CDR3 protein. The table shows around 480,000 distinct CDR3 sequences, with about 17% occurring only once. This specimen was CD4+ T cells sorted from PBMCs, taken less than 30 months after vaccination. Every receptor here comes from a man between 45 and 75 years old who received an inactivated influenza vaccine. CDR3s include the opening cysteine and the closing phenylalanine or tryptophan. A D gene is named only where the DNA matches it firmly. Clone size is given for some rows only: seen once, a few or many times, or a class if the clone is expanded.

CDR3 DNA: TGTGCCCGGGGGTCTAGAAGCACAGATACGCAGTATTTT
CDR3 protein: CARGSRSTDTQYF
D gene: NA
clone size: few
CDR3 length: 13
J gene: TRBJ2-3
V gene: TRBV30

CDR3 DNA: TGTGCCAGTAGTACCACCTCTCCGGAGACCCAGTACTTC
CDR3 protein: CASSTTSPETQYF
D gene: NA
clone size: few
CDR3 length: 13
J gene: TRBJ2-5
V gene: TRBV19

CDR3 DNA: TGCAGCGCCCGAGAAGGGGCTATCGCCGGGGAGCTGTCTTTT
CDR3 protein: CSAREGAIAGELSF
D gene: NA
clone size: few
CDR3 length: 14
J gene: TRBJ2-2
V gene: TRBV29-1

CDR3 DNA: TGTGCCAGCAGACCAGACAGGGCAGTTGGCACAGATACGCAGTATTTT
CDR3 protein: CASRPDRAVGTDTQYF
D gene: TRBD1
clone size: few
CDR3 length: 16
J gene: TRBJ2-3
V gene: TRBV2

CDR3 DNA: TGCAGTGCTAGAGATAATCTGCGGGAGAGCACAGATACGCAGTATTTT
CDR3 protein: CSARDNLRESTDTQYF
D gene: TRBD2
clone size: NA
CDR3 length: 16
J gene: TRBJ2-3
V gene: TRBV20-1

CDR3 DNA: TGTGCCAGCAGCCCAGGTCCTAGCAATCAGCCCCAGCATTTT
CDR3 protein: CASSPGPSNQPQHF
D gene: NA
clone size: many
CDR3 length: 14
J gene: TRBJ1-5
V gene: TRBV12-3/TRBV12-4

CDR3 DNA: TGTGCCAGCGTAGGGGGCGAAGACACTGAAGCTTTCTTT
CDR3 protein: CASVGGEDTEAFF
D gene: TRBD1
clone size: NA
CDR3 length: 13
J gene: TRBJ1-1
V gene: TRBV6-2/TRBV6-3

CDR3 DNA: TGTGCCAGCAGCAAAGCACAGGACAGGGAGAGCTCCTACGAGCAGTACTTC
CDR3 protein: CASSKAQDRESSYEQYF
D gene: NA
clone size: NA
CDR3 length: 17
J gene: TRBJ2-7
V gene: TRBV21-1

CDR3 DNA: TGTGCCAGCAGTCCCACGACTGTTTCACCCCTCCACTTT
CDR3 protein: CASSPTTVSPLHF
D gene: NA
clone size: NA
CDR3 length: 13
J gene: TRBJ1-6
V gene: TRBV12-3/TRBV12-4

CDR3 DNA: TGTGCCAGCAGCTTAAACGATCATAGCACAGATACGCAGTATTTT
CDR3 protein: CASSLNDHSTDTQYF
D gene: NA
clone size: NA
CDR3 length: 15
J gene: TRBJ2-3
V gene: TRBV7-9